The 2 T cell receptor beta chains in this list originate from one sample, sequenced in a study of early T cells in non-severe SARS-CoV-2 infection. TCRdb ran MiXCR on the 5' RACE reads and lists one entry per CDR3 protein. The sample records under 95,000 distinct CDR3 sequences, about 15% being singletons. The sample comprised whole blood. These TCRs come from an adult who was a healthcare worker with PCR-confirmed SARS-CoV-2 infection or an uninfected control (not recorded which).

This clonotype has more than one count but fewer than ten. This sequence joins TRBV11-2 and TRBJ2-2; 9 bases line up with TRBD2. The V segment lost 6 bases and the J segment 5 bases; nucleotides outside the gene matches: 13. The CDR3 runs 17 residues. Germline V CDR1 and CDR2: SGHAT, FQNNGV. As DNA, the CDR3 is TGTGCCAGCAGTCGTCCGGGACTAGCATTAAGGACCGGGGAGCTGTTTTTT. Amino acid sequence: CASSRPGLALRTGELFF.

The genes are TRBV2 and TRBJ2-7; 7 bases line up with TRBD1. Trimming removed 6 bases from V and 2 bases from J; junction bases left unmatched: 1. This CDR3 comprises 12 residues. Germline values: CDR1 SNHLY, CDR2 FYNNEI. The CDR3 loop reads CASRGQPYEQYF. DNA for the CDR3: TGTGCCAGCAGGGGACAGCCCTACGAGCAGTACTTC.